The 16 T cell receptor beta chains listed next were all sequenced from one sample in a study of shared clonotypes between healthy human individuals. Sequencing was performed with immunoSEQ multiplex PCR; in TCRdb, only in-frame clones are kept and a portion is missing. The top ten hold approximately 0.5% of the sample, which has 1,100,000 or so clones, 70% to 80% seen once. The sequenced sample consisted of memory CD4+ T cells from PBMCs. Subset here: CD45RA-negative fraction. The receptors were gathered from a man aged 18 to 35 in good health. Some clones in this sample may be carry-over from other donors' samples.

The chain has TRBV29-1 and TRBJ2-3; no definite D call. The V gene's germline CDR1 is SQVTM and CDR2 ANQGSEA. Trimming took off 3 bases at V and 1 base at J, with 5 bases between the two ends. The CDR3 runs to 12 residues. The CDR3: CSVDWGTDTQYF. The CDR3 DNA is TGCAGCGTTGATTGGGGCACAGATACGCAGTATTTT.

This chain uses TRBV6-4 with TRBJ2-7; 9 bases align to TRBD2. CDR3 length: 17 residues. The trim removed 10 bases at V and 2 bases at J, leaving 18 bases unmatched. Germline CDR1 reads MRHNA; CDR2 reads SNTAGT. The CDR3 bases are TGTGCCACCCACCCCCCCACACAGCGGGAGGTCCCCTACGAGCAGTACTTC. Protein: CATHPPTQREVPYEQYF.

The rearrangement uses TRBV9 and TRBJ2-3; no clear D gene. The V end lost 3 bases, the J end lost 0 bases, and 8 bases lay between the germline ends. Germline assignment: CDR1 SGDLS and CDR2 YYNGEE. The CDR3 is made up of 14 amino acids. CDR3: CASSDARSTDTQYF. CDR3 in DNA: TGTGCCAGCAGCGATGCTCGGAGCACAGATACGCAGTATTTT.

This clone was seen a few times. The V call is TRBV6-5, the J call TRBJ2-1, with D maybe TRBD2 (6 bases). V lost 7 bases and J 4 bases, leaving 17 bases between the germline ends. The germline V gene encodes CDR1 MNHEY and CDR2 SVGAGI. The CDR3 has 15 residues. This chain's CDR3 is CASTRSGLEYNEQFF. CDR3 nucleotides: TGTGCCAGCACTCGTAGCGGTCTTGAATACAATGAGCAGTTCTTC.

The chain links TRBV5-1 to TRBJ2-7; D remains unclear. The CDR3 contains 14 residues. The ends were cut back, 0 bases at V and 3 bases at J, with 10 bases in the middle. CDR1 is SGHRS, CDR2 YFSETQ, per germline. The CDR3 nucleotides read TGCGCCAGCAGCTTGGCGGGTCGTCTCTACGAGCAGTACTTC. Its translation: CASSLAGRLYEQYF.

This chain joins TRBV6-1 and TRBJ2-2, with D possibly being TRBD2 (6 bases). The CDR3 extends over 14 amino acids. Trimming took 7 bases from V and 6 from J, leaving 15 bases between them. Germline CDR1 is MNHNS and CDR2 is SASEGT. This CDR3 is CASTLGGEPGELFF. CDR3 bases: TGTGCCAGCACCCTCGGCGGGGAACCCGGGGAGCTGTTTTTT.

DNA for the CDR3: TGTGCCTGGAGACGGGCCCCGGCGATGGTGTACTTC. Translation: CAWRRAPAMVYF. V and J are TRBV30 and TRBJ2-5; D remains unclear. V was pared by 3 bases and J by 13 bases, with 18 bases between. Per the germline V gene, CDR1 is GTSNPN and CDR2 is SVGIG (reference sequence). The CDR3 runs to 12 residues. The whole variable domain, remainder taken from reference TRBV30 and TRBJ2-5, is SQTIHQWPATLVQPVGSPLSLECTVEGTSNPNLYWYRQAAGRGLQLLFYSVGIGQISSEVPQNLSASRPQDRQFILSSKKLLLSDSGFYLCAWRRAPAMVYFGPGTRLLVL.

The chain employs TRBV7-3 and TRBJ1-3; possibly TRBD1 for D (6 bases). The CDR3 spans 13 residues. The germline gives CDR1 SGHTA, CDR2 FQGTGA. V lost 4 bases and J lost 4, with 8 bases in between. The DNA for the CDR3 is TGTGCCAGCAGCTGGGGGGCAGGAAACACCATATATTTT. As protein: CASSWGAGNTIYF.

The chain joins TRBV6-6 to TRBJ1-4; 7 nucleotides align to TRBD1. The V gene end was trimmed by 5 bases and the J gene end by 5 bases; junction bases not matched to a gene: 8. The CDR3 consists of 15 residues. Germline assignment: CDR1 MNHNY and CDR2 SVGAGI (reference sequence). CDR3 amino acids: CASSIPGQRNEKLFF. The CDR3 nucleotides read TGTGCCAGCAGTATACCGGGACAGAGGAATGAAAAACTGTTTTTT.

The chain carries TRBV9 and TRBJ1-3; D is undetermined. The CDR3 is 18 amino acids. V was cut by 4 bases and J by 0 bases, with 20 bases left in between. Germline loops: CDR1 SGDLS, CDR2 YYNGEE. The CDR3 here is CASSSQAVSVTSGNTIYF. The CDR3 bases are TGTGCCAGCAGCTCACAAGCGGTCAGCGTAACCTCTGGAAACACCATATATTTT. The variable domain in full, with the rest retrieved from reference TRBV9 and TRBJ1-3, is DSGVTQTPKHLITATGQRVTLRCSPRSGDLSVYWYQQSLDQGLQFLIQYYNGEERAKGNILERFSAQQFPDLHSELNLSSLELGDSALYFCASSSQAVSVTSGNTIYFGEGSWLTVV.

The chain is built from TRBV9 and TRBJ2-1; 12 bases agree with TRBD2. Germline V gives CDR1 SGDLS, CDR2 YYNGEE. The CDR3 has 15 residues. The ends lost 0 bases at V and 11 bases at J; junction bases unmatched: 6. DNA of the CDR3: TGTGCCAGCAGCGTAGATCCTAGCGGGAGGGCTAAGCAGTTCTTC. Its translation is CASSVDPSGRAKQFF.

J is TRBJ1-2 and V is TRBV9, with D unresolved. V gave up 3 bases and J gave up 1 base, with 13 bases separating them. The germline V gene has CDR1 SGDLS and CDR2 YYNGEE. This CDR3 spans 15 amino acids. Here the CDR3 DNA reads TGTGCCAGCAGCGCCCTCTCGCAGGATAACTATGGCTACACCTTC. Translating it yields CASSALSQDNYGYTF.

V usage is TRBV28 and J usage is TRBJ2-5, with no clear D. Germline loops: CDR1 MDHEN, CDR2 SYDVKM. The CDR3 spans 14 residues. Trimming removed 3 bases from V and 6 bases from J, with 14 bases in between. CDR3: CASSLGKVGQTQYF. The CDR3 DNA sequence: TGTGCCAGCAGTTTGGGAAAGGTTGGGCAGACCCAGTACTTC.

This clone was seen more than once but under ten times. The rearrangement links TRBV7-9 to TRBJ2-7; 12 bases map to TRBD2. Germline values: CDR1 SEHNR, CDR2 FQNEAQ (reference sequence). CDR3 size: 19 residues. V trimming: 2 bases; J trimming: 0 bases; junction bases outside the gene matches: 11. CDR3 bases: TGTGCCAGCAGCTTAAGACTAGCGGGAGTTTCAGGGACCTCCTACGAGCAGTACTTC. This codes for CASSLRLAGVSGTSYEQYF.

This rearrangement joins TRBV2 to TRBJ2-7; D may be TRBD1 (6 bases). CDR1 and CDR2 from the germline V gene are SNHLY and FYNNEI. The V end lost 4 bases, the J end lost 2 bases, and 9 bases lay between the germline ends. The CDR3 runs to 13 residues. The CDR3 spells CASSGSGAYEQYF. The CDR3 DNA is TGTGCCAGCAGTGGATCAGGGGCCTACGAGCAGTACTTC. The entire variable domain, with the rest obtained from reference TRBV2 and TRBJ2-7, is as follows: EPEVTQTPSHQVTQMGQEVILRCVPISNHLYFYWYRQILGQKVEFLVSFYNNEISEKSEIFDDQFSVERPDGSNFTLKIRSTKLEDSAMYFCASSGSGAYEQYFGPGTRLTVT.

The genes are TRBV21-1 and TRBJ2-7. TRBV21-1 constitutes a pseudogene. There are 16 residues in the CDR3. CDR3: CASSKEVPGRDYEQYF. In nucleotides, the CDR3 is TGTGCCAGCAGCAAAGAGGTCCCGGGACGAGACTACGAGCAGTACTTC.